These 19 T cell receptor beta chains came from one sample sequenced in a study of graft-versus-host responses after intestinal transplantation. Using immunoSEQ multiplex PCR, the repertoire was profiled, and TCRdb retains in-frame clones only, with some absent. The profile shows approximately 20,000 clones, 65% to 85% of them singletons. Intraepithelial plus lamina propria lymphocytes were released by processing graft tissue. Sequenced here: ileum tissue, sampled approximately 3 weeks after intestinal transplant. These receptors originate from a human patient who received an intestinal transplant, so some T cells may come from the graft donor.

By share, this clone ranks as medium-sized. The J gene is TRBJ2-7, the V gene TRBV27; tentatively, D is TRBD2 (7 bases). The germline V gene encodes CDR1 MNHEY and CDR2 SMNVEV (reference sequence). V shed 3 bases and J shed 0 bases, with 12 bases lying between them. The CDR3 sequence is 15 residues long. The DNA for the CDR3 is TGTGCCAGCAGTTTGACGGGGGGCGGCTCCTACGAGCAGTACTTC. Its protein is CASSLTGGGSYEQYF.

There are a few counts of this clone. This rearrangement joins TRBV11-2 to TRBJ1-5; D gene ambiguous. CDR1 and CDR2 from the germline V gene are SGHAT and FQNNGV. The length of the CDR3 is 15 residues. Trimming took 0 bases from V and 0 from J, leaving 6 bases between them. The CDR3 protein is CASSLDLYSNQPQHF. CDR3 in DNA: TGTGCCAGCAGCTTAGATCTCTATAGCAATCAGCCCCAGCATTTT.

The gene calls are TRBV4-1 and TRBJ2-1, with D maybe TRBD1 (5 bases). V was clipped by 2 bases and J by 6 bases, with 17 bases between them. Germline lookup yields CDR1 MGHRA and CDR2 YSYEKL. The CDR3 has 16 amino acids. CDR3 amino acids: CASSQIRTSARNEQFF. CDR3 in DNA: TGCGCCAGCAGCCAAATTAGGACATCTGCTCGCAATGAGCAGTTCTTC.

The chain is built from TRBV9 and TRBJ1-1; 8 bases are shared with TRBD1. The V and J ends lost 3 bases and 5 bases, in that order; junction bases with no gene match: 6. The length of the CDR3 is 14 residues. In germline, CDR1 is SGDLS, CDR2 YYNGEE. The CDR3 coding sequence is TGTGCCAGCAGCGATGGACAGGGCGGTACTGAAGCTTTCTTT. It specifies CASSDGQGGTEAFF.

This clone has a single count. This chain's CDR3 is CASSLRTSSYNEQFF. The CDR3, as DNA: TGTGCCAGCAGCTTAAGGACTAGCTCCTACAATGAGCAGTTCTTC. The chain is built from TRBV7-3 and TRBJ2-1, with 7 bases matching TRBD2. CDR1 SGHTA and CDR2 FQGTGA come from the germline V gene. V trimming: 1 base; J trimming: 0 bases; junction bases outside the gene matches: 0. The CDR3 contains 15 residues.

This chain uses TRBV4-3 with TRBJ1-6; D not resolved. CDR1 is LGHNA, CDR2 YSLEER, per germline. Trimming took off 1 base at V and 0 bases at J, with 7 bases between the two ends. This CDR3 has 16 amino acids. CDR3 bases: TGCGCCAGCAGCCAAGTTCAGGACTCCTATAATTCACCCCTCCACTTT. Amino acids: CASSQVQDSYNSPLHF.

In DNA form, the CDR3 reads TGTGCCAGCAGGCGGAGGAGACTCCTGGGAGACACCGGGGAGCTGTTTTTT. It is translated as CASRRRRLLGDTGELFF. The chain couples TRBV2 to TRBJ2-2; D perhaps matches TRBD2 (5 bases). Looked up from germline, CDR1 is SNHLY and CDR2 is FYNNEI. V lost 6 bases and J 3 bases, leaving 20 bases between the germline ends. There are 17 residues in the CDR3.

The chain recombines TRBV1 with TRBJ2-3; the D call of TRBD2 is as the table states it, not checked on the DNA. TRBV1 corresponds to a pseudogene. The CDR3 length is 16 residues. CDR3 protein: CTSSQGVASGLDTQYF. CDR3 nucleotides: TGCACCAGCAGCCAAGGGGTGGCTAGCGGACTAGATACGCAGTATTTT.

V usage is TRBV2 and J usage is TRBJ1-1, with D perhaps TRBD1 (6 bases). This CDR3 is 16 amino acids long. The germline V gene encodes CDR1 SNHLY and CDR2 FYNNEI. The V end lost 3 bases, the J end lost 1 base, and 15 bases lay between the germline ends. The CDR3 sequence: CASSDFRGPSNTEAFF. In DNA form, the CDR3 reads TGTGCCAGCAGTGATTTCAGGGGACCCTCGAACACTGAAGCTTTCTTT.

CDR3 sequence reads: CASSSLDRSYEQYF. CDR3 coding DNA: TGTGCCAGCAGCTCCTTGGACAGGTCCTACGAGCAGTACTTC. The J gene is TRBJ2-7, the V gene TRBV11-3; the match to TRBD1 covers 7 bases. CDR3 length: 14 amino acids. The germline V gene encodes CDR1 SGHNT and CDR2 YENEEA. V was pared by 4 bases and J by 1 base, with 4 bases of the junction left unmatched.

J is TRBJ2-5 and V is TRBV9; no reliable D call. V lost 0 bases and J lost 3, with 6 bases in between. The CDR3 totals 13 residues. Germline CDR1 is SGDLS and CDR2 is YYNGEE. The CDR3 here is CASSVGAEETQYF. The CDR3 DNA sequence: TGTGCCAGCAGCGTAGGGGCAGAAGAGACCCAGTACTTC.

This rearrangement joins TRBV6-5 to TRBJ2-5, with D maybe TRBD1 (6 bases). Germline CDR1 MNHEY, CDR2 SVGAGI. CDR3 length equals 16 residues. The V gene lost 4 bases and the J gene lost 2 bases, with 17 bases spanning the gap. This chain's CDR3 is CASSSPRRTEQETQYF. The CDR3, as DNA: TGTGCCAGCAGTTCCCCCCGTAGGACAGAGCAAGAGACCCAGTACTTC.

The chain links TRBV9 to TRBJ1-1; D might be TRBD1 (5 bases). This CDR3 contains 14 residues. Germline V gene sequence: CDR1 SGDLS, CDR2 YYNGEE. V lost 4 bases to trimming and J lost 5 bases, with 15 bases between them. The CDR3 protein is CASSFDSLMTEAFF. In DNA form, the CDR3 reads TGTGCCAGCAGCTTCGACAGCCTTATGACTGAAGCTTTCTTT.

V usage is TRBV4-2 and J usage is TRBJ2-7; the D gene is possibly TRBD2 (6 bases). The CDR3 consists of 16 residues. Germline V lookup: CDR1 LGHNA, CDR2 YNFKEQ. With 0 bases removed from V and 3 bases from J, the gap between germline ends came to 15 bases. The CDR3 DNA is TGTGCCAGCAGCCAAGAGGTCGGGACTGACTTCTACGAGCAGTACTTC. Its translation is CASSQEVGTDFYEQYF.

This chain uses TRBV7-9 with TRBJ2-2, with 8 positions matching TRBD2. Germline V gives CDR1 SEHNR, CDR2 FQNEAQ (reference sequence). The CDR3 runs 19 residues. V gave up 3 bases and J gave up 1 base; unmatched junction bases: 13. This CDR3 is CASSFLYLLAVKNTGELFF. The CDR3 region has the DNA TGTGCCAGCAGCTTTCTTTACCTACTAGCGGTGAAGAACACCGGGGAGCTGTTTTTT. The entire variable domain, with the rest obtained from reference TRBV7-9 and TRBJ2-2, is as follows: DTGVSQNPRHKITKRGQNVTFRCDPISEHNRLYWYRQTLGQGPEFLTYFQNEAQLEKSRLLSDRFSAERPKGSFSTLEIQRTEQGDSAMYLCASSFLYLLAVKNTGELFFGEGSRLTVL.

This clone was recorded once. The rearrangement links TRBV6-6 to TRBJ1-6; maybe TRBD1 (5 bases). Germline V gene lookup returns CDR1 MNHNY and CDR2 SVGAGI (reference sequence). The germline V and J ends were trimmed by 0 bases and 2 bases, with 8 bases remaining between them. The CDR3 length is 16 residues. CDR3 sequence: CASSYSEGPYNSPLHF. In nucleotides, the CDR3 is TGTGCCAGCAGTTACTCGGAGGGGCCCTATAATTCACCCCTCCACTTT.

V usage is TRBV27 and J usage is TRBJ2-7; TRBD1 might be the D (5 bases). Germline CDR1 is MNHEY and CDR2 is SMNVEV (reference sequence). V dropped 0 bases and J dropped 1 base, with 10 bases sitting between them. The CDR3 covers 15 residues. The CDR3 region is CASSLSPRASYEQYF. CDR3 DNA sequence: TGTGCCAGCAGTTTATCCCCCAGGGCTTCCTACGAGCAGTACTTC.

This clone was counted a single time. The rearrangement uses TRBV7-2 and TRBJ2-3, with TRBD2 identical over 10 bases. Per germline, CDR1 SGHTA and CDR2 FQGNSA. The CDR3 runs to 15 residues. J lost 7 bases, V lost 6 bases, and 10 bases had no gene match. The CDR3: CASRRLAGLEHTQYF. The CDR3 bases are TGTGCCAGCAGAAGACTAGCGGGTTTAGAACATACGCAGTATTTT.

The table lists this clone with a count of one. This specimen includes other DNA sequences encoding the same CDR3. The gene calls are TRBV27 and TRBJ2-7; 14 positions match TRBD2. V was clipped by 5 bases and J by 5 bases; unmatched bases: 11. In germline, CDR1 is MNHEY, CDR2 SMNVEV (reference sequence). The CDR3 totals 17 residues. CDR3 sequence reads: CASSVIFGTSGSHEQYF. The DNA for the CDR3 is TGTGCCAGCAGTGTTATTTTCGGGACTAGCGGGAGCCACGAGCAGTACTTC.